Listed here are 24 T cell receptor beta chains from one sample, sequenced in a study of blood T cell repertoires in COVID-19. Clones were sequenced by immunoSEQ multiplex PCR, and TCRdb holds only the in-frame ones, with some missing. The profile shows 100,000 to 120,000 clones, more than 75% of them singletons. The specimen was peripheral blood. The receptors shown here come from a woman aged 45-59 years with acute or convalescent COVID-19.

Here the CDR3 reads CASSLSGPGAYEQYF. The CDR3 nucleotides are TGTGCCAGCAGCCTCTCAGGGCCAGGGGCCTACGAGCAGTACTTC. The J gene is TRBJ2-7, the V gene TRBV6-5, with D tentatively TRBD1 (6 bases). Germline V gene lookup returns CDR1 MNHEY and CDR2 SVGAGI. The V end lost 6 bases, the J end lost 2 bases, and 17 bases lay between the germline ends. The CDR3 is made up of 15 amino acids.

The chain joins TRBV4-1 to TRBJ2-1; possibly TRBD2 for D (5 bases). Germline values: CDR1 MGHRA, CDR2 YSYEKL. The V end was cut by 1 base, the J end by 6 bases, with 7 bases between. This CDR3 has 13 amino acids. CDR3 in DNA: TGCGCCAGCAGCCAAGCTAGCTTCAATGAGCAGTTCTTC. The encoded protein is CASSQASFNEQFF.

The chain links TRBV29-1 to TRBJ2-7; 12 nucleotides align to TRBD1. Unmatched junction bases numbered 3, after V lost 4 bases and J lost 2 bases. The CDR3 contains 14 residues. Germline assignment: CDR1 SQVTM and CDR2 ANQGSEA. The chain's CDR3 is CSVVGTGGPYEQYF. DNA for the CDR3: TGCAGCGTTGTCGGGACAGGGGGCCCCTACGAGCAGTACTTC.

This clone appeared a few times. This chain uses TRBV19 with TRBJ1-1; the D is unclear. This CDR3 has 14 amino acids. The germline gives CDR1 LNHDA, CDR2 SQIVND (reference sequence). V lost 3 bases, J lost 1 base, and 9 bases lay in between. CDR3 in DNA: TGTGCCAGTAGTATTGTCGGAGAGAACACTGAAGCTTTCTTT. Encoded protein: CASSIVGENTEAFF. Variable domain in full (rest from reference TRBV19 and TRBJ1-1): DGGITQSPKYLFRKEGQNVTLSCEQNLNHDAMYWYRQDPGQGLRLIYYSQIVNDFQKGDIAEGYSVSREKKESFPLTVTSAQKNPTAFYLCASSIVGENTEAFFGQGTRLTVV.

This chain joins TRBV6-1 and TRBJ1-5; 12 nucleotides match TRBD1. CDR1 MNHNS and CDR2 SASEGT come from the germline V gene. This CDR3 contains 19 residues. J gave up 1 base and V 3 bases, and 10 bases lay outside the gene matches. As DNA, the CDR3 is TGTGCCAGCAGTGATACTTTCGGGGACAGGGGGCGAAGCAATCAGCCCCAGCATTTT. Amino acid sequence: CASSDTFGDRGRSNQPQHF.

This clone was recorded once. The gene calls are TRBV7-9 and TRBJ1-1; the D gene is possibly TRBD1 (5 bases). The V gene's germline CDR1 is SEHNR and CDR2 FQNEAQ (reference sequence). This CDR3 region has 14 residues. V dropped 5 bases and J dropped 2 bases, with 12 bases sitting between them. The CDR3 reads CASSPYDSNTEAFF. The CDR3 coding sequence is TGTGCCAGCAGCCCCTATGACAGTAACACTGAAGCTTTCTTT. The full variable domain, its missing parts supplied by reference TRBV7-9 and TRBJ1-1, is DTGVSQNPRHKITKRGQNVTFRCDPISEHNRLYWYRQTLGQGPEFLTYFQNEAQLEKSRLLSDRFSAERPKGSFSTLEIQRTEQGDSAMYLCASSPYDSNTEAFFGQGTRLTVV.

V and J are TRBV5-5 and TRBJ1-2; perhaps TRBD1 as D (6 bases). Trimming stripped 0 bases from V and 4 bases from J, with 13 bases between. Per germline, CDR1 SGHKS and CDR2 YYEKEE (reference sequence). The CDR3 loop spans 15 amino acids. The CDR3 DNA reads TGTGCCAGCAGCTTGGCCGATGGACAGATCTATGGCTACACCTTC. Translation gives CASSLADGQIYGYTF.

CDR3 sequence reads: CASSPLAGKDTEAFF. In nucleotides, the CDR3 is TGTGCCAGCAGCCCCCTGGCCGGGAAGGACACTGAAGCTTTCTTT. The chain has TRBV7-9 and TRBJ1-1; D is ambiguous. There are 15 residues in the CDR3. V lost 5 bases and J lost 3, with 16 bases in between. Germline assignment: CDR1 SEHNR and CDR2 FQNEAQ (reference sequence).

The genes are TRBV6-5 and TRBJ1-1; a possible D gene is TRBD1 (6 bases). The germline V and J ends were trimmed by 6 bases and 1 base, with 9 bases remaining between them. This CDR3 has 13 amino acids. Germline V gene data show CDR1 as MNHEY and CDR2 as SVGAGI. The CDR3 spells CASSLDRNTEAFF. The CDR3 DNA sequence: TGTGCCAGCAGCCTGGACAGGAACACTGAAGCTTTCTTT.

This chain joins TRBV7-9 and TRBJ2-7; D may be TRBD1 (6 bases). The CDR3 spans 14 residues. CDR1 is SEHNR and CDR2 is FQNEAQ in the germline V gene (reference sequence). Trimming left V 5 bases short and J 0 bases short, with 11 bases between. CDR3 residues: CASSRGQNSYEQYF. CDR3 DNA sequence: TGTGCCAGCAGCCGCGGACAGAACTCCTACGAGCAGTACTTC.

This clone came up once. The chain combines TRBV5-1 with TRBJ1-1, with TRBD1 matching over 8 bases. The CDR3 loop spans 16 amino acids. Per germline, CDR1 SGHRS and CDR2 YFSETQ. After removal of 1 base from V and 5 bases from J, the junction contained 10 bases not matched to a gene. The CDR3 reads CASSLHTSGGRTEAFF. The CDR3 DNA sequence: TGCGCCAGCAGCTTGCATACGTCAGGGGGCCGTACTGAAGCTTTCTTT.

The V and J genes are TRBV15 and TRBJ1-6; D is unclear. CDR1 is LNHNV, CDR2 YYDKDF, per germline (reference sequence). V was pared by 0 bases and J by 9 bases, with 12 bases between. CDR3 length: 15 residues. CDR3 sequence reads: CATSRDRGNGSPLHF. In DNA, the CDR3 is TGTGCCACCAGCAGAGATCGGGGAAATGGTTCACCCCTCCACTTT.

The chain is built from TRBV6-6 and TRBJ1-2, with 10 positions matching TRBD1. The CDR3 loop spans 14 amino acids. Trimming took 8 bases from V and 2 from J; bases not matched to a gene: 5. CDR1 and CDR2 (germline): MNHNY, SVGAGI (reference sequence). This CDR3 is CASRPGQGNYGYTF. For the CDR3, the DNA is TGTGCCAGCCGGCCGGGACAGGGGAACTATGGCTACACCTTC.

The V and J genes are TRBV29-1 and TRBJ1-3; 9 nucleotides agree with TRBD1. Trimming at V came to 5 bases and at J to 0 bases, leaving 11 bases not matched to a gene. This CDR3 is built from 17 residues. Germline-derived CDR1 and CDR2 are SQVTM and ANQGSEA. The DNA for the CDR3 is TGCAGCGTTCGTGTCCGGGACAGGGCTTACTCTGGAAACACCATATATTTT. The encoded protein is CSVRVRDRAYSGNTIYF.

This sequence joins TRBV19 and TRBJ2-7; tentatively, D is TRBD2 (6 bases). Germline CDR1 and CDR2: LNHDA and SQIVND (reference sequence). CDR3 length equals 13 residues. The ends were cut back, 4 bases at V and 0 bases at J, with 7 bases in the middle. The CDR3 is CASSRGVSYEQYF. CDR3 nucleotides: TGTGCCAGTAGTAGGGGGGTCTCCTACGAGCAGTACTTC.

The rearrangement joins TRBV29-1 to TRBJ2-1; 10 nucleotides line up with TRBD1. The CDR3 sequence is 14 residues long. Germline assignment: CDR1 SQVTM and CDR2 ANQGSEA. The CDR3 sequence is CRGSSGQGVHEQFF. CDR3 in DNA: TGCAGAGGCTCCTCCGGACAGGGGGTTCATGAGCAGTTCTTC.

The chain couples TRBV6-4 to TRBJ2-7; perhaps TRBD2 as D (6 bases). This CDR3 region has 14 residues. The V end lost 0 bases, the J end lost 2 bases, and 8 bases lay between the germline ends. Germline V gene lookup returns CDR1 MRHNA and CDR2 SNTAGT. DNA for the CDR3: TGTGCCAGCAGTGACTCACCGGGAGCCTACGAGCAGTACTTC. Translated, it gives CASSDSPGAYEQYF.

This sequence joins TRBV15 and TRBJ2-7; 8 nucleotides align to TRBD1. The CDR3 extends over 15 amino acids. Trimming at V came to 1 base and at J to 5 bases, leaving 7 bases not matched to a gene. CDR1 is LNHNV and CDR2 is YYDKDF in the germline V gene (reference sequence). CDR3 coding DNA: TGTGCCACCAGCAGAGGGGGGACAGGTGGAAACGAGCAGTACTTC. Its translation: CATSRGGTGGNEQYF.

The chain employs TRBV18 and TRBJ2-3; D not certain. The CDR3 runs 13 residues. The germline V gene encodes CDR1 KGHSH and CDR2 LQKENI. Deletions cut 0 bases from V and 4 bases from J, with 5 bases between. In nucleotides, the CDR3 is TGTGCCAGCTCACCACCCACAGCAGATACGCAGTATTTT. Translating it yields CASSPPTADTQYF.

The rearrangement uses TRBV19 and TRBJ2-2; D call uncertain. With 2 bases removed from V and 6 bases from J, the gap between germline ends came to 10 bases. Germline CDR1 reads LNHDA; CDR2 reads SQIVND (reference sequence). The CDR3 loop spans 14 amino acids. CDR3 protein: CASSIKVTAGELFF. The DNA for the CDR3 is TGTGCCAGTAGTATAAAAGTAACGGCCGGGGAGCTGTTTTTT.

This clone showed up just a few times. The CDR3 is CASSQASGSRLSGELFF. CDR3 in DNA: TGTGCCAGCAGCCAAGCTAGCGGGAGTCGTTTAAGCGGGGAGCTGTTTTTT. The chain joins TRBV4-2 to TRBJ2-2, with 10 positions matching TRBD2. The V gene end was trimmed by 1 base and the J gene end by 7 bases; junction bases not matched to a gene: 9. Germline CDR1 is LGHNA and CDR2 is YNFKEQ. The CDR3 length is 17 residues.

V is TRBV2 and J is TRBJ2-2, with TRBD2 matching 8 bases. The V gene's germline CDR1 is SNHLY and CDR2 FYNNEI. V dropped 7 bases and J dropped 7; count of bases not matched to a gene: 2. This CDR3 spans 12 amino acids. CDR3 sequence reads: CASTSGSGELFF. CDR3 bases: TGTGCCAGCACGAGCGGGAGCGGGGAGCTGTTTTTT. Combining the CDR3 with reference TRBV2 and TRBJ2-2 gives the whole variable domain EPEVTQTPSHQVTQMGQEVILRCVPISNHLYFYWYRQILGQKVEFLVSFYNNEISEKSEIFDDQFSVERPDGSNFTLKIRSTKLEDSAMYFCASTSGSGELFFGEGSRLTVL.

CDR3 in amino acids: CASSIDRPNEKLFF. The CDR3 bases are TGCGCCAGCAGCATCGACAGACCTAATGAAAAACTGTTTTTT. The rearrangement uses TRBV5-1 and TRBJ1-4; TRBD1 might be the D (5 bases). V was trimmed by 4 bases and J by 3 bases, leaving 10 bases between them. Germline CDR1 SGHRS, CDR2 YFSETQ. The CDR3 length is 14 residues.

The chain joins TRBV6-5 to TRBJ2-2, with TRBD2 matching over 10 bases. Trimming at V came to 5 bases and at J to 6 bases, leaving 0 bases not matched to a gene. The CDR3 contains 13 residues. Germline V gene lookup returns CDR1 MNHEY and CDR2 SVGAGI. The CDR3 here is CASSSGRAGELFF. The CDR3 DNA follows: TGTGCCAGCAGTAGCGGGAGGGCCGGGGAGCTGTTTTTT.